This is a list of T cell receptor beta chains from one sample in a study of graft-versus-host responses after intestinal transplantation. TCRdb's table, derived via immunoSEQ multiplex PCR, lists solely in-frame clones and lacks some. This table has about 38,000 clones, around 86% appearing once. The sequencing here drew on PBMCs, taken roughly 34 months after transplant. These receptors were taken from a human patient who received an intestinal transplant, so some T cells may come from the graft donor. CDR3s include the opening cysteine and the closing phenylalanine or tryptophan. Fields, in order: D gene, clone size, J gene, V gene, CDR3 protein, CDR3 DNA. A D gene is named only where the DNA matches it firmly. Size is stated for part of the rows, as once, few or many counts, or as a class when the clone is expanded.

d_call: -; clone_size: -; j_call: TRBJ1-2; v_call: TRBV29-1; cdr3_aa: CSVEGVGYTF; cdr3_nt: TGCAGCGTTGAGGGCGTAGGCTACACCTTC
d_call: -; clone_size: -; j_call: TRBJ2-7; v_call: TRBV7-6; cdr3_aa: CASSPLGGDSSYEQYF; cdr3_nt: TGTGCCAGCTCTCCCCTCGGGGGGGACAGCTCCTACGAGCAGTACTTC
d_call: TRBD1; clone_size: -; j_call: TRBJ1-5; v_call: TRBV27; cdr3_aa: CASSPGTGVQPQHF; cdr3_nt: TGTGCCAGCAGCCCTGGGACAGGGGTTCAGCCCCAGCATTTT
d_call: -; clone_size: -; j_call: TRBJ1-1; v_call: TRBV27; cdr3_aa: CASSLSKGAEAFF; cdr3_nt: TGTGCCAGCAGTTTATCGAAGGGGGCTGAAGCTTTCTTT
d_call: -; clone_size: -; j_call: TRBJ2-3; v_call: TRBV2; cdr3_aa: CASSEGAANPTQYF; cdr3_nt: TGTGCCAGCAGTGAAGGGGCCGCCAATCCTACGCAGTATTTT
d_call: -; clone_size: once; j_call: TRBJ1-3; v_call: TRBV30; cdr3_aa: CAWSVSGTLFGSGNTIYF; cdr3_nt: TGTGCCTGGAGTGTTTCTGGGACCCTGTTTGGCTCTGGAAACACCATATATTTT
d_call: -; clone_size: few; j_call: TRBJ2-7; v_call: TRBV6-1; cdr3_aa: CASSEALSRGAPIF; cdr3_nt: TGTGCCAGCAGTGAAGCATTATCCAGAGGGGCCCCAATCTTC
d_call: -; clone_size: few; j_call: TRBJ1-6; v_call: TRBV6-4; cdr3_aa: CASSEAGTNSPLHF; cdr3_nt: TGTGCCAGCAGTGAGGCAGGGACCAATTCACCCCTCCACTTT
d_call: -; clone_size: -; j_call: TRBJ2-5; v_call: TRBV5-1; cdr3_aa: CASSLAGAGETQYF; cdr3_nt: TGCGCCAGCAGCTTGGCCGGGGCGGGGGAGACCCAGTACTTC
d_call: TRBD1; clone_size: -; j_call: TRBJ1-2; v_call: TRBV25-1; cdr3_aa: CASSEQTGGGYTF; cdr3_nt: TGTGCCAGCAGTGAACAAACAGGGGGAGGCTACACCTTC
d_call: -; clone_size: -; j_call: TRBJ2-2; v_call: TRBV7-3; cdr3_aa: CASSSKLTGELFF; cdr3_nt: TGTGCCAGCAGCTCTAAGTTAACCGGGGAGCTGTTTTTT
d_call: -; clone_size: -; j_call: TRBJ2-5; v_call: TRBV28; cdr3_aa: CASSWRNQETQYF; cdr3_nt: TGTGCCAGCAGTTGGAGGAATCAAGAGACCCAGTACTTC
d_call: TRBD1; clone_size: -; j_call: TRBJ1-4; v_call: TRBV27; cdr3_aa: CASSQDRGSEKLFF; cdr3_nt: TGTGCCAGCAGCCAAGACAGGGGCAGTGAAAAACTGTTTTTT
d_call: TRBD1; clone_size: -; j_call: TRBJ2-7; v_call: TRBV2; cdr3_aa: CASRATVRDSTYEQYF; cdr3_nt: TGTGCCAGCAGAGCTACAGTCCGGGACAGCACCTACGAGCAGTACTTC
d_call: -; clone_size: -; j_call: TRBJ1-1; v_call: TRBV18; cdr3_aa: CASSVFLTGPNTEAFF; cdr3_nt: TGTGCCAGCTCCGTTTTCCTCACAGGCCCGAACACTGAAGCTTTCTTT
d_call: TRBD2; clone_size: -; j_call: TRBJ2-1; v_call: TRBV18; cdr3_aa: CASSPTSNEQFF; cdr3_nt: TGTGCCAGCTCACCGACTAGCAACGAGCAGTTCTTC
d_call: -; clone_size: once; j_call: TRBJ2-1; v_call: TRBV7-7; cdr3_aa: CASSPRPSRRWEQFF; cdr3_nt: TGTGCTAGCAGCCCGCGCCCCTCGAGGCGCTGGGAGCAGTTCTTC
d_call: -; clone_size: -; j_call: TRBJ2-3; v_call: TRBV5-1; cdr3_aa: CASSLAGYTDTQYF; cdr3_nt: TGCGCCAGCAGCTTGGCGGGATACACAGATACGCAGTATTTT
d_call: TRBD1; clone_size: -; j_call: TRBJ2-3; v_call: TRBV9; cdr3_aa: CASSVDGGQGSSSTDTQYF; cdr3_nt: TGTGCCAGCAGCGTAGATGGGGGACAGGGGTCCTCTAGCACAGATACGCAGTATTTT
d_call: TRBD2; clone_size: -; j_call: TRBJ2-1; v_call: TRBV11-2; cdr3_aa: CASSFRLADYNEQFF; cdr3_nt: TGTGCCAGCAGCTTTAGACTAGCGGACTACAATGAGCAGTTCTTC